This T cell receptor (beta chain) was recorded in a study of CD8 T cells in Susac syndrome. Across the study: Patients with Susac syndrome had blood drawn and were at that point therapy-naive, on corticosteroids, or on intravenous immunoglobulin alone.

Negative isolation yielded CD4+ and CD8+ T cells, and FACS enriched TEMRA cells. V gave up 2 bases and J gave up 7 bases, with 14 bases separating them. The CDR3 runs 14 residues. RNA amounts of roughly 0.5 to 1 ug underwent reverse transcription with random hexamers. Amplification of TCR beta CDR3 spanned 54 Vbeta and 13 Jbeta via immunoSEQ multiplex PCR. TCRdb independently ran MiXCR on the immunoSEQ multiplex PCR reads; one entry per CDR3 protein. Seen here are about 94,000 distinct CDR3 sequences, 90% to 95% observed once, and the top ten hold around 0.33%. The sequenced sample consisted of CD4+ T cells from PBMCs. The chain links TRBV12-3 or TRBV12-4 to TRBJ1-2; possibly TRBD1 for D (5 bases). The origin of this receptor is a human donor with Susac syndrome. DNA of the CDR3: TGTGCCAGCAGTTTACAAATGGGGGGGACTGGCTACACCTTC. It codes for CASSLQMGGTGYTF.